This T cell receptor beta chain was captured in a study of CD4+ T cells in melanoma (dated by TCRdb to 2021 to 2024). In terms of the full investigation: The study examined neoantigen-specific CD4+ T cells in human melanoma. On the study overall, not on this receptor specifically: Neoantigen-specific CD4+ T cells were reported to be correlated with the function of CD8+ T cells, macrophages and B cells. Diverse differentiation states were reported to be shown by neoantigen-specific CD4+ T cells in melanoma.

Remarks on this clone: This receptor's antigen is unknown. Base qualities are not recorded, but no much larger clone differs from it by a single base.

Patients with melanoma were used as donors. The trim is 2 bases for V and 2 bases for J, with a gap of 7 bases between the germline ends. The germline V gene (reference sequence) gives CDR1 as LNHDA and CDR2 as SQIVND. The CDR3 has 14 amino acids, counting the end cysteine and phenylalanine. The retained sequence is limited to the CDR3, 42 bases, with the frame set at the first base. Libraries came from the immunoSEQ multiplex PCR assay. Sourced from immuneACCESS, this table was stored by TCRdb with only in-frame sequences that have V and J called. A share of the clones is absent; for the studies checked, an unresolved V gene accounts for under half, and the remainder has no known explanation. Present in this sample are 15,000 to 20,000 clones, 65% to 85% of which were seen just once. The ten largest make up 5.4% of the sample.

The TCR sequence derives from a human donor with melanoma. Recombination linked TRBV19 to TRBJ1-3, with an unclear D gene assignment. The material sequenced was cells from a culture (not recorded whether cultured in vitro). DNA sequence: TGTGCCAGTAGTATACGGTCGCCTGGAAACACCATATATTTT. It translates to CASSIRSPGNTIYF.